This T cell receptor beta chain was documented in a study of blood T cell repertoires in COVID-19. Background on the study: COVID-19 samples, acute and convalescent, were from the United States, Italy and Spain. PBMCs, B-cell-depleted T cells, or T cells provided the cDNA or gDNA that made up the material.

As processed by the authors: Reference gene primers were amplified, and this amplification served to estimate nucleated cell counts. Measured with immunoSEQ multiplex PCR; TCRdb has only the in-frame clones, and not every one. V, J and clone size are taken as reported in that table, and D and trimming were inferred from the DNA itself. The data show under 250,000 clones, more than 65% seen once. This clone was recorded only once. Trimming shortened V by 0 bases and J by 0 bases, and 8 bases separated the two germline ends. The germline V gene encodes CDR1 SGHRS and CDR2 YFSETQ. The CDR3 runs to 15 residues.

Sequenced sample: peripheral blood. This TCR was recovered from a human donor in a cohort sampled during active COVID-19. The chain recombines TRBV5-1 with TRBJ2-3; possibly TRBD1 for D (6 bases). CDR3 residues: CASSLDDRSTDTQYF. The CDR3 DNA reads as TGCGCCAGCAGCTTGGATGACAGGAGCACAGATACGCAGTATTTT.